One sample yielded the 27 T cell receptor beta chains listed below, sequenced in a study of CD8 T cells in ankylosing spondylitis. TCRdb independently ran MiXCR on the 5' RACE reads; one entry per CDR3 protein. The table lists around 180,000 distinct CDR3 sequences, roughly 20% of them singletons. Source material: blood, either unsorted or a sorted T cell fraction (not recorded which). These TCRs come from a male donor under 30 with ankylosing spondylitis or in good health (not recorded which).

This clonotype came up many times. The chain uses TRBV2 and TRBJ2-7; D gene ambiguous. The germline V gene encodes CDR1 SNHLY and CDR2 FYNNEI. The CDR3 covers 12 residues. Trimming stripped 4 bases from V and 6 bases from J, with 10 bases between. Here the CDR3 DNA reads TGTGCCAGCAGTGTCGCAGCGTTCGAGCAGTACTTC. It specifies CASSVAAFEQYF.

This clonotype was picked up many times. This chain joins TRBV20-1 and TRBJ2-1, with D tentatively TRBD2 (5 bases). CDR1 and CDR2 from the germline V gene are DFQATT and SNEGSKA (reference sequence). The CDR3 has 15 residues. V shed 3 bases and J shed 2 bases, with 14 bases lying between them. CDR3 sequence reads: CSARVRGLPYNEQFF. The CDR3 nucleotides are TGCAGTGCTAGGGTTCGAGGGCTCCCCTACAATGAGCAGTTCTTC.

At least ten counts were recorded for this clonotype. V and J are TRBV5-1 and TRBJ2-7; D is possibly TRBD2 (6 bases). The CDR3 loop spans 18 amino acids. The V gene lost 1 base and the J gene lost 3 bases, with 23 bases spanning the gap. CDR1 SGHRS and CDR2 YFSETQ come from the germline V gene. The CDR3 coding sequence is TGCGCCAGCAGCTTGTGGGGACCTCAGACTAGTCTGGTCTACGAGCAGTACTTC. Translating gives CASSLWGPQTSLVYEQYF.

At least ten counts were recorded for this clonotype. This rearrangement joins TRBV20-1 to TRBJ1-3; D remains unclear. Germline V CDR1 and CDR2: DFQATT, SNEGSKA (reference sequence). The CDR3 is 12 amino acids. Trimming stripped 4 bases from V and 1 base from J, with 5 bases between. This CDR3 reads CSANLSGNTIYF. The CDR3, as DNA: TGCAGTGCTAACCTATCTGGAAACACCATATATTTT.

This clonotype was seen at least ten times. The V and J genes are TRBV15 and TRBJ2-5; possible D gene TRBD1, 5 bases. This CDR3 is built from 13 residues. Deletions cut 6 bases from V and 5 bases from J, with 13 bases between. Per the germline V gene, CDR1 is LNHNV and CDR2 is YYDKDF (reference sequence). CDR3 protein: CATRTAAGETQYF. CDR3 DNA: TGTGCCACCAGGACAGCCGCAGGGGAGACCCAGTACTTC.

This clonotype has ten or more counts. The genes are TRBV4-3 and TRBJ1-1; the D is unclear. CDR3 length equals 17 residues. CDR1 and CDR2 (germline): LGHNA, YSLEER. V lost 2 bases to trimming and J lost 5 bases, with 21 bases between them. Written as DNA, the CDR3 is TGCGCCAGCAGCCAACGCCCGGGGTCCCCGTCCGGGACTGAAGCTTTCTTT. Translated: CASSQRPGSPSGTEAFF.

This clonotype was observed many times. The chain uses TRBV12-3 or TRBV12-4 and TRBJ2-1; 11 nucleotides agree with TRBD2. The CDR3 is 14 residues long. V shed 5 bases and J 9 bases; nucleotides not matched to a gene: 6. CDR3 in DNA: TGTGCCAGCAGTAACGGACTAGCGGGCCCTGAGCAGTTCTTC. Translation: CASSNGLAGPEQFF.

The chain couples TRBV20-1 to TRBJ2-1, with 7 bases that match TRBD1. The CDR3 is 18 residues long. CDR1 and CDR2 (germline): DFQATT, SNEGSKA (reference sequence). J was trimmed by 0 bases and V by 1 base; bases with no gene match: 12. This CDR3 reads CSARVHRGTQSSYNEQFF. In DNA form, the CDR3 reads TGCAGTGCTAGAGTCCACAGGGGCACCCAGAGCTCCTACAATGAGCAGTTCTTC.

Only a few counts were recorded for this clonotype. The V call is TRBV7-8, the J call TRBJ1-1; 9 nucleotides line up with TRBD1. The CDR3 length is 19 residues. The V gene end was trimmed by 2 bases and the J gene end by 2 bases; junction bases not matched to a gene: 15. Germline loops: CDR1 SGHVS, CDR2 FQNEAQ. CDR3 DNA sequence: TGTGCCAGCAGCTTAAGGGGCCACAGGGGGCGGATAGGAAACACTGAAGCTTTCTTT. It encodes CASSLRGHRGRIGNTEAFF.

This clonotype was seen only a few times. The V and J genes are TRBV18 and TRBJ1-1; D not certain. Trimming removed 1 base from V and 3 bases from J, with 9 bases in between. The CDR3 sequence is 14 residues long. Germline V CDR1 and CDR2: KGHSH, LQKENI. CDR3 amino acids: CASSPRRQDTEAFF. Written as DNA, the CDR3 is TGTGCCAGCTCACCACGAAGACAAGACACTGAAGCTTTCTTT.

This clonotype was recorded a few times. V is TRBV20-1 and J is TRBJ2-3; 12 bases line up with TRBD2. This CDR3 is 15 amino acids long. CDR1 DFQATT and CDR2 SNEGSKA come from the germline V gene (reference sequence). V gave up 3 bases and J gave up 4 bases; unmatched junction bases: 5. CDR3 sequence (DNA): TGCAGTGCTAGGTCTAGCGGGAGGGCCTCAGATACGCAGTATTTT. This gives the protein CSARSSGRASDTQYF.

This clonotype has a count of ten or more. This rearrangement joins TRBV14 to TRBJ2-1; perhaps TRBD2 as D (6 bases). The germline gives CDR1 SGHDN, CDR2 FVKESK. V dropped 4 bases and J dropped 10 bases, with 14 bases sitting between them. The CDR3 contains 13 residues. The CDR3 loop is CASSPLVSGEQFF. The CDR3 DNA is TGTGCCAGCAGCCCATTGGTTAGCGGAGAGCAGTTCTTC.

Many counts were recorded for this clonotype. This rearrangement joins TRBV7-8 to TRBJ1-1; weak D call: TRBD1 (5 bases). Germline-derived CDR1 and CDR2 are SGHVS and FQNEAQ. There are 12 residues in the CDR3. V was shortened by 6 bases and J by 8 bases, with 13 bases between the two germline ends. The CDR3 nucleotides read TGTGCCAGCAGTTACCGGGACTGGGAAGCTTTCTTT. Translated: CASSYRDWEAFF. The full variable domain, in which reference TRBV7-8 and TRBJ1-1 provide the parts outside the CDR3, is GAGVSQSPRYKVAKRGQDVALRCDPISGHVSLFWYQQALGQGPEFLTYFQNEAQLDKSGLPSDRFFAERPEGSVSTLKIQRTQQEDSAVYLCASSYRDWEAFFGQGTRLTVV.

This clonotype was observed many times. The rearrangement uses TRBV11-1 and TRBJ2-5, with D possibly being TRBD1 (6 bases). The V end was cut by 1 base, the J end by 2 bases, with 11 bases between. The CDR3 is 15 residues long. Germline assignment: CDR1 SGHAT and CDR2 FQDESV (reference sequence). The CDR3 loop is CASSLEGQLQETQYF. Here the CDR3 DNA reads TGTGCCAGCAGCTTAGAGGGACAACTTCAAGAGACCCAGTACTTC. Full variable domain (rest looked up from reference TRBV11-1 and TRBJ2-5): EAEVAQSPRYKITEKSQAVAFWCDPISGHATLYWYRQILGQGPELLVQFQDESVVDDSQLPKDRFSAERLKGVDSTLKIQPAELGDSAMYLCASSLEGQLQETQYFGPGTRLLVL.

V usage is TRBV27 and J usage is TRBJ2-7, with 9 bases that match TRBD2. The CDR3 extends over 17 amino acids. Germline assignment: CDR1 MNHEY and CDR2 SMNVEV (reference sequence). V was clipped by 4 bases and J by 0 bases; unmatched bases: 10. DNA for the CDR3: TGTGCCAGCAGTTCGAGTAGCGGGAGCCTCAGCTCCTACGAGCAGTACTTC. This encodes CASSSSSGSLSSYEQYF.

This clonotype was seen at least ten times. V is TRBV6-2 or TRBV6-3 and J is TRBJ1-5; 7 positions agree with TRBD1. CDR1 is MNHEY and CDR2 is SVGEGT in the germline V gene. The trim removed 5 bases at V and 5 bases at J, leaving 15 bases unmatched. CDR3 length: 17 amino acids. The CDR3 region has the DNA TGTGCCAGCAGTCCACCAGTCATGACAGGGATCGATCAGCCCCAGCATTTT. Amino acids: CASSPPVMTGIDQPQHF.

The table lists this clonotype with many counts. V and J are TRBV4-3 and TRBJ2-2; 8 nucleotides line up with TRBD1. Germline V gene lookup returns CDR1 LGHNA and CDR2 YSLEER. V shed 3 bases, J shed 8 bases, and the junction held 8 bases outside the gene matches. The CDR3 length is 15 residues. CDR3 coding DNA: TGCGCCAGCAGCCACGCCGGACAGGGATGGGGGGAGCTGTTTTTT. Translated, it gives CASSHAGQGWGELFF.

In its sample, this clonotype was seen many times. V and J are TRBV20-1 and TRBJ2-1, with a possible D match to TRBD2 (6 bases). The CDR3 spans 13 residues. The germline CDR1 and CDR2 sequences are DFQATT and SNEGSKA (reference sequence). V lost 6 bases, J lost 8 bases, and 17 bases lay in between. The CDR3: CSAGGAAGDEQFF. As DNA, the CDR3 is TGCAGTGCCGGCGGGGCAGCGGGCGATGAGCAGTTCTTC.

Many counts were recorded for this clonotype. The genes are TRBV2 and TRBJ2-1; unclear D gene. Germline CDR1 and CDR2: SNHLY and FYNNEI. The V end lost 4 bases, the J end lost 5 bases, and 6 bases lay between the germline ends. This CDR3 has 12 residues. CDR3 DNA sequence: TGTGCCAGCAGTGCCCTTAACAATGAGCAGTTCTTC. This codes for CASSALNNEQFF.

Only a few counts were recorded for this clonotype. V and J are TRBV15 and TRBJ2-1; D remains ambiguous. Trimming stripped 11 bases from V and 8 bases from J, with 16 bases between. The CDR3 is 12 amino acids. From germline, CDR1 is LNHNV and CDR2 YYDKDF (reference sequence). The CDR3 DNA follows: TGTGCCTCGTCCTCCCCGGCGGATGAGCAGTTCTTC. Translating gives CASSSPADEQFF.

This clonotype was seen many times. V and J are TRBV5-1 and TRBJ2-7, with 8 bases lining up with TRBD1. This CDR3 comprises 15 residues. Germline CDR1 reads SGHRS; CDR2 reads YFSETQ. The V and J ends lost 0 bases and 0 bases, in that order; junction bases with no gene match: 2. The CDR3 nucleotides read TGCGCCAGCAGCTTGGGACAGGGGTTCTCCTACGAGCAGTACGTC. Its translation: CASSLGQGFSYEQYV.

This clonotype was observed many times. CDR3 region: CASSLGLAGVFEQFF. The DNA for the CDR3 is TGTGCCAGCAGCCTTGGACTAGCGGGAGTTTTTGAGCAGTTCTTC. The chain joins TRBV7-8 to TRBJ2-1; 13 nucleotides match TRBD2. Trimming at V came to 5 bases and at J to 9 bases, leaving 7 bases not matched to a gene. The germline CDR1 and CDR2 sequences are SGHVS and FQNEAQ. The CDR3 runs 15 residues.

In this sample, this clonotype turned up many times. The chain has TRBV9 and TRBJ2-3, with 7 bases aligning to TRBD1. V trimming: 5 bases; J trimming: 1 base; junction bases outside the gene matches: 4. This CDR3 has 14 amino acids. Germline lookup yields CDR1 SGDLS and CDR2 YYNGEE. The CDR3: CASSNRGGTDTQYF. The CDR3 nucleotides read TGTGCCAGCAGTAACAGGGGAGGCACAGATACGCAGTATTTT.

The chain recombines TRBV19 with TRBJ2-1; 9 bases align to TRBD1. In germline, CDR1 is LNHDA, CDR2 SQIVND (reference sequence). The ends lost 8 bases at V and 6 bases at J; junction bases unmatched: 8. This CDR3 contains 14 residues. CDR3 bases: TGTGCCAGTGAGCCCCGGACAGGGGTCAATGAGCAGTTCTTC. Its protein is CASEPRTGVNEQFF.

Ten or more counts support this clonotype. The CDR3 bases are TGCGCCAGCAGACTGCTCAGGGGAGACACTGAAGCTTTCTTT. This translates into CASRLLRGDTEAFF. J is TRBJ1-1 and V is TRBV5-1, with D possibly being TRBD1 (6 bases). The CDR3 has 14 amino acids. V lost 5 bases and J 3 bases, leaving 14 bases between the germline ends. Germline CDR1 reads SGHRS; CDR2 reads YFSETQ. Combining the CDR3 with reference TRBV5-1 and TRBJ1-1 gives the whole variable domain KAGVTQTPRYLIKTRGQQVTLSCSPISGHRSVSWYQQTPGQGLQFLFEYFSETQRNKGNFPGRFSGRQFSNSRSEMNVSTLELGDSALYLCASRLLRGDTEAFFGQGTRLTVV.

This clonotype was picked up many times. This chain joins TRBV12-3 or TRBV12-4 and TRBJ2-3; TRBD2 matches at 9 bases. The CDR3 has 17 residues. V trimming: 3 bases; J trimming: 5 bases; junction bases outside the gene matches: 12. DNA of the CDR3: TGTGCCAGCAGTTTGCGCTTTAGGGGACTAGCTGGAGATACGCAGTATTTT. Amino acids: CASSLRFRGLAGDTQYF.

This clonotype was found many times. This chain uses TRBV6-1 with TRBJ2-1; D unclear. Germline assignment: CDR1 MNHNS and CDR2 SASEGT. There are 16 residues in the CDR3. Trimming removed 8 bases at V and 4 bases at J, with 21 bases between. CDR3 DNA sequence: TGTGCCAGCCTCGCCACCCGACGGGTTGGTTACAATGAGCAGTTCTTC. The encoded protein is CASLATRRVGYNEQFF.